One and the same sample provided the 32 T cell receptor beta chains below, sequenced in a study of tumor-infiltrating lymphocytes in localized non-small cell lung cancer. Using immunoSEQ multiplex PCR, the repertoire was profiled, and TCRdb retains in-frame clones only, with some absent. The sample consists of tens of thousands of clones, roughly two thirds of them appearing once. Sequencing input: lung tumor tissue. These receptors came from a human donor with non-small cell lung cancer.

The V gene is TRBV9, the J gene TRBJ2-3; TRBD2 is a possible D gene (7 bases). The CDR3 covers 14 residues. V gave up 6 bases and J gave up 2 bases, with 13 bases separating them. Germline CDR1 and CDR2: SGDLS and YYNGEE. The CDR3 loop reads CASTGRGATDTQYF. DNA for the CDR3: TGTGCCAGCACAGGGAGGGGGGCCACAGATACGCAGTATTTT.

A few counts support this clone. The rearrangement joins TRBV5-6 to TRBJ2-1, with 9 positions matching TRBD1. The CDR3 runs to 16 residues. CDR1 and CDR2 (germline): SGHDT, YYEEEE. After removal of 3 bases from V and 3 bases from J, the junction contained 7 bases not matched to a gene. Here the CDR3 DNA reads TGTGCCAGCAGCTCGGGGGACAGGGCCCTCTACAATGAGCAGTTCTTC. Protein: CASSSGDRALYNEQFF.

The V call is TRBV9, the J call TRBJ2-3; possible D gene TRBD2, 5 bases. Trimming stripped 3 bases from V and 10 bases from J, with 12 bases between. The germline gives CDR1 SGDLS, CDR2 YYNGEE. The CDR3 loop spans 12 amino acids. CDR3 protein: CASSEEGGAQYF. CDR3 bases: TGTGCCAGCAGCGAAGAGGGCGGTGCGCAGTATTTT.

This clone occurred a few times. The chain joins TRBV29-1 to TRBJ1-2; possibly TRBD1 for D (5 bases). Per germline, CDR1 SQVTM and CDR2 ANQGSEA. The CDR3 runs to 12 residues. Trimming pared 6 bases from V and 7 bases from J, leaving 15 bases between. CDR3 sequence: CSVKLQETGYTF. DNA of the CDR3: TGCAGCGTCAAGTTACAGGAGACTGGCTACACCTTC.

This clone has only a few counts. The gene calls are TRBV7-9 and TRBJ2-7, with D perhaps TRBD2 (6 bases). Germline loops: CDR1 SEHNR, CDR2 FQNEAQ (reference sequence). The CDR3 has 13 residues. Trimming left V 8 bases short and J 2 bases short, with 13 bases between. CDR3 DNA: TGTGCCAGCGCCGGACTATACCCCTACGAGCAGTACTTC. The encoded protein is CASAGLYPYEQYF.

The chain couples TRBV7-3 to TRBJ2-7; TRBD2 is a possible D gene (5 bases). This CDR3 contains 14 residues. The germline gives CDR1 SGHTA, CDR2 FQGTGA. The V and J ends lost 5 bases and 5 bases respectively, with 16 bases between them. For the CDR3, the DNA is TGTGCCAGCAGCCCACTGAGGGTGGGCCACGAGCAGTACTTC. Translated, it gives CASSPLRVGHEQYF.

This clone occurred a few times. The chain combines TRBV10-2 with TRBJ2-1; 10 positions agree with TRBD2. This CDR3 spans 14 amino acids. The V segment lost 2 bases and the J segment 8 bases; nucleotides outside the gene matches: 3. In germline, CDR1 is WSHSY, CDR2 SAAADI. DNA of the CDR3: TGCGCCAGCAGTGAGGCTAGCGGGAGTCATGAGCAGTTCTTC. It translates to CASSEASGSHEQFF.

This chain uses TRBV23-1 with TRBJ2-7; D may correspond to TRBD1 or TRBD2 (9 bases each). TRBV23-1 falls under the ORF class, with uncertain function. Trimming removed 5 bases at V and 5 bases at J, with 22 bases between. The CDR3 spans 16 residues. CDR3 coding DNA: TGCGCCAGCAGTTGGGCGGGGGGGACAGGGATGCACGAGCAGTACTTC. Encoded protein: CASSWAGGTGMHEQYF.

V gene TRBV11-3 combines with J gene TRBJ1-1, with D uncertain. The CDR3 sequence is 13 residues long. CDR1 SGHNT and CDR2 YENEEA come from the germline V gene. V was clipped by 0 bases and J by 3 bases, with 5 bases between them. CDR3 coding DNA: TGTGCCAGCAGCTTAGACCAGTACACTGAAGCTTTCTTT. It translates to CASSLDQYTEAFF.

This sequence joins TRBV9 and TRBJ1-2; maybe TRBD1 (6 bases). Deletions cut 4 bases from V and 5 bases from J, with 18 bases between. The CDR3 is 15 residues long. CDR1 and CDR2 from the germline V gene are SGDLS and YYNGEE. In DNA form, the CDR3 reads TGTGCCAGCAGCCCCTCGGACAGAGCCTTTTATGGCTACACCTTC. Amino acid sequence: CASSPSDRAFYGYTF.

J is TRBJ1-3 and V is TRBV19, with D hard to call. V shed 6 bases and J shed 3 bases, with 12 bases lying between them. Germline values: CDR1 LNHDA, CDR2 SQIVND (reference sequence). The CDR3 contains 14 residues. CDR3 sequence (DNA): TGTGCCAGTAGCCCGGATGCGAATGGAAACACCATATATTTT. Protein product: CASSPDANGNTIYF.

The chain employs TRBV28 and TRBJ1-2; a weak D match, TRBD1 (5 bases). This CDR3 is 13 amino acids long. V lost 7 bases, J lost 3 bases, and 12 bases lay in between. The germline V gene has CDR1 MDHEN and CDR2 SYDVKM. In nucleotides, the CDR3 is TGTGCCAGCAAGTTGGGGGGGTACTATGGCTACACCTTC. Its translation is CASKLGGYYGYTF.

This clone was counted a few times. The chain has TRBV7-2 and TRBJ1-1; D may be TRBD1 (6 bases). Per the germline V gene, CDR1 is SGHTA and CDR2 is FQGNSA. CDR3 size: 13 residues. With 6 bases removed from V and 10 bases from J, the gap between germline ends came to 18 bases. CDR3 amino acids: CASSSRQPQGAFF. The CDR3 DNA sequence: TGTGCCAGCAGTAGCCGGCAGCCACAGGGAGCTTTCTTT.

The genes are TRBV2 and TRBJ2-1, with D perhaps matching TRBD2 (6 bases). Germline lookup yields CDR1 SNHLY and CDR2 FYNNEI. Trimming left V 5 bases short and J 7 bases short, with 12 bases between. The CDR3 runs 13 residues. The CDR3 DNA is TGTGCCAGCAGTTCACGACTAGGAAATGAGCAGTTCTTC. This sequence encodes CASSSRLGNEQFF.

The table lists this clone with a few counts. V and J are TRBV6-1 and TRBJ2-5; D call uncertain. Trimming left V 2 bases short and J 2 bases short, with 12 bases between. This CDR3 contains 15 residues. Germline V gene sequence: CDR1 MNHNS, CDR2 SASEGT. The CDR3 DNA follows: TGTGCCAGCAGTGAATTGAAGGGCAGACAAGAGACCCAGTACTTC. Its protein is CASSELKGRQETQYF.

This clone ranks as medium-sized. This chain joins TRBV7-9 and TRBJ1-2; a possible D gene is TRBD1 (5 bases). This CDR3 has 13 residues. V was pared by 4 bases and J by 6 bases, with 12 bases between. Germline CDR1 SEHNR, CDR2 FQNEAQ (reference sequence). The CDR3 nucleotides are TGTGCCAGCAGCTGGGGGGGATTGAATGGCTACACCTTC. It is translated as CASSWGGLNGYTF.

The chain carries TRBV5-1 and TRBJ2-7; the D gene is possibly TRBD2 (7 bases). Germline V gene data show CDR1 as SGHRS and CDR2 as YFSETQ. CDR3 length: 17 residues. V was shortened by 3 bases and J by 2 bases, with 21 bases between the two germline ends. CDR3 in DNA: TGCGCCAGCAGCTCACCCGGGGGCGGGAGTGATACCTACGAGCAGTACTTC. It codes for CASSSPGGGSDTYEQYF. The variable domain in full, with the rest retrieved from reference TRBV5-1 and TRBJ2-7, is KAGVTQTPRYLIKTRGQQVTLSCSPISGHRSVSWYQQTPGQGLQFLFEYFSETQRNKGNFPGRFSGRQFSNSRSEMNVSTLELGDSALYLCASSSPGGGSDTYEQYFGPGTRLTVT.

This chain uses TRBV2 with TRBJ2-5; no clear D gene. CDR3 size: 15 residues. Trimming shortened V by 6 bases and J by 1 base, and 15 bases separated the two germline ends. Germline assignment: CDR1 SNHLY and CDR2 FYNNEI. CDR3 protein: CASSSAQTAQETQYF. The CDR3 DNA reads as TGTGCCAGCAGCTCGGCCCAAACAGCCCAAGAGACCCAGTACTTC.

The genes are TRBV28 and TRBJ2-1; 8 bases are a match to TRBD1. V lost 3 bases to trimming and J lost 7 bases; unmatched junction nucleotides: 8. Germline values: CDR1 MDHEN, CDR2 SYDVKM. This CDR3 is built from 15 residues. CDR3 amino acids: CASSLPGQGWNEQFF. In DNA form, the CDR3 reads TGTGCCAGCAGTTTGCCCGGACAGGGCTGGAATGAGCAGTTCTTC.

This clone was counted a single time. The V call is TRBV6-1, the J call TRBJ1-5, with 9 bases fitting TRBD1. Germline CDR1 MNHNS, CDR2 SASEGT. V gave up 7 bases and J gave up 4 bases; unmatched junction bases: 5. This CDR3 is built from 14 residues. The CDR3 spells CASMKGQGNQPQHF. The DNA of the CDR3 is TGTGCCAGCATGAAGGGACAGGGTAATCAGCCCCAGCATTTT.

This clone has more than one count but fewer than ten. The rearrangement uses TRBV7-9 and TRBJ1-2; 7 positions agree with TRBD1. Germline V CDR1 and CDR2: SEHNR, FQNEAQ (reference sequence). With V trimmed by 5 bases and J by 5 bases, 11 bases remained unmatched. This CDR3 is built from 15 residues. The CDR3 protein is CASSPEAGGGYGYTF. In DNA, the CDR3 is TGTGCCAGCAGCCCGGAAGCAGGGGGAGGTTATGGCTACACCTTC.

This clone showed up just once. This chain links TRBV28 with TRBJ2-2; D might be TRBD2 (6 bases). Trimming left V 2 bases short and J 5 bases short, with 9 bases between. The V gene's germline CDR1 is MDHEN and CDR2 SYDVKM. The CDR3 totals 14 residues. DNA of the CDR3: TGTGCCAGCAGTTTAGCGGGAATTACCGGGGAGCTGTTTTTT. Translated: CASSLAGITGELFF.

The chain employs TRBV11-2 and TRBJ2-7; D may match TRBD1 or TRBD2 (5 bases each). The CDR3 consists of 16 residues. Germline V gene data show CDR1 as SGHAT and CDR2 as FQNNGV. Trimming left V 3 bases short and J 3 bases short, with 18 bases between. The DNA of the CDR3 is TGTGCCAGCAGCTTCGAAGGGACCCCCGGGGTCTACGAGCAGTACTTC. Protein product: CASSFEGTPGVYEQYF. Full variable domain (missing parts from reference TRBV11-2 and TRBJ2-7): EAGVAQSPRYKIIEKRQSVAFWCNPISGHATLYWYQQILGQGPKLLIQFQNNGVVDDSQLPKDRFSAERLKGVDSTLKIQPAKLEDSAVYLCASSFEGTPGVYEQYFGPGTRLTVT.

The V and J genes are TRBV30 and TRBJ2-1; TRBD2 aligns across 7 bases. Germline V lookup: CDR1 GTSNPN, CDR2 SVGIG (reference sequence). Trimming at V came to 0 bases and at J to 6 bases, leaving 5 bases not matched to a gene. The CDR3 covers 14 residues. CDR3 amino acids: CAWSVRGLLNEQFF. The DNA of the CDR3 is TGTGCCTGGAGTGTACGGGGACTACTCAATGAGCAGTTCTTC.

The chain has TRBV11-2 and TRBJ2-7; maybe TRBD1 (5 bases). V was pared by 5 bases and J by 3 bases, with 17 bases between. This CDR3 spans 15 amino acids. CDR1 SGHAT and CDR2 FQNNGV come from the germline V gene. Here the CDR3 reads CASSPPLRGNYEQYF. In DNA form, the CDR3 reads TGTGCCAGCAGCCCCCCCCTTAGGGGAAACTACGAGCAGTACTTC.

J is TRBJ2-3 and V is TRBV11-3; 10 bases fit TRBD2. The CDR3 has 14 residues. Germline V gives CDR1 SGHNT, CDR2 YENEEA. With 1 base clipped from V and 5 bases from J, the junction kept 0 bases outside the gene matches. Here the CDR3 reads CASSLGLAGDTQYF. The DNA of the CDR3 is TGTGCCAGCAGCTTAGGACTAGCGGGAGATACGCAGTATTTT.

The rearrangement joins TRBV18 to TRBJ2-3; D is uncertain. Looked up from germline, CDR1 is KGHSH and CDR2 is LQKENI. This CDR3 has 14 amino acids. The ends were cut back, 2 bases at V and 2 bases at J, with 8 bases in the middle. The CDR3 DNA is TGTGCCAGCTCACCAGGGGTAATCACAGATACGCAGTATTTT. Translation: CASSPGVITDTQYF. Based on the CDR3 plus reference TRBV18 and TRBJ2-3, the full variable domain is NAGVMQNPRHLVRRRGQEARLRCSPMKGHSHVYWYRQLPEEGLKFMVYLQKENIIDESGMPKERFSAEFPKEGPSILRIQQVVRGDSAAYFCASSPGVITDTQYFGPGTRLTVL.

The chain combines TRBV5-1 with TRBJ2-1, with TRBD2 as a possible D gene (6 bases). This CDR3 is 15 amino acids long. V gave up 4 bases and J gave up 8 bases, with 19 bases separating them. Germline V gene data show CDR1 as SGHRS and CDR2 as YFSETQ. The CDR3 nucleotides read TGCGCCAGCAGCCATGAAGCGGGTTGGGGGGATGAGCAGTTCTTC. Residues: CASSHEAGWGDEQFF.

The chain carries TRBV18 and TRBJ1-1; no reliable D call. The CDR3 is made up of 15 amino acids. V was pared by 3 bases and J by 1 base, with 12 bases between. Germline assignment: CDR1 KGHSH and CDR2 LQKENI. The CDR3 protein is CASSPGSRRNTEAFF. The CDR3 DNA reads as TGTGCCAGCTCACCTGGGTCCCGGAGGAACACTGAAGCTTTCTTT.

V usage is TRBV11-2 and J usage is TRBJ2-3; the D is unclear. This CDR3 has 14 residues. Trimming stripped 1 base from V and 2 bases from J, with 7 bases between. Germline V lookup: CDR1 SGHAT, CDR2 FQNNGV. The CDR3 is CASSLGPATDTQYF. The DNA for the CDR3 is TGTGCCAGCAGCTTAGGACCCGCCACAGATACGCAGTATTTT. The entire variable domain, with the rest obtained from reference TRBV11-2 and TRBJ2-3, is as follows: EAGVAQSPRYKIIEKRQSVAFWCNPISGHATLYWYQQILGQGPKLLIQFQNNGVVDDSQLPKDRFSAERLKGVDSTLKIQPAKLEDSAVYLCASSLGPATDTQYFGPGTRLTVL.

CDR3 nucleotides: TGTGCCAGCAGCCAAGGGTACGGGAGCTCCTACGAGCAGTACTTC. Amino acid sequence: CASSQGYGSSYEQYF. The chain couples TRBV4-2 to TRBJ2-7; D perhaps matches TRBD2 (6 bases). Trimming took 1 base from V and 0 from J, leaving 10 bases between them. This CDR3 is built from 15 residues. Germline lookup yields CDR1 LGHNA and CDR2 YNFKEQ.

The gene calls are TRBV30 and TRBJ1-1, with TRBD1 identical over 8 bases. CDR3 size: 11 residues. With 5 bases clipped from V and 11 bases from J, the junction kept 7 bases outside the gene matches. The germline V gene encodes CDR1 GTSNPN and CDR2 SVGIG (reference sequence). The CDR3 spells CAWQGARPAFF. CDR3 bases: TGTGCCTGGCAGGGGGCGCGACCCGCTTTCTTT.